The TCR beta chain under discussion was sequenced for a study of blood T cell repertoires in COVID-19. The protocol was immunoSEQ multiplex PCR, while the TCRdb copy is restricted to in-frame clones and leaves out a portion. This table holds 30,000 to 40,000 clones, 75% to 90% found once. Germline V gives CDR1 DFQATT, CDR2 SNEGSKA (reference sequence). The junction had 1 base not matched to a gene; V was cut back by 3 bases and J by 6 bases. The CDR3 extends over 12 amino acids. The rearrangement links TRBV20-1 to TRBJ1-4, with 7 bases fitting TRBD1. What was sequenced was peripheral blood. The sequence was obtained from a man aged 50-60 years with active or convalescent COVID-19. The CDR3 nucleotides are TGCAGTGCTAGTGACAGGGATGAAAAACTGTTTTTT. This codes for CSASDRDEKLFF.